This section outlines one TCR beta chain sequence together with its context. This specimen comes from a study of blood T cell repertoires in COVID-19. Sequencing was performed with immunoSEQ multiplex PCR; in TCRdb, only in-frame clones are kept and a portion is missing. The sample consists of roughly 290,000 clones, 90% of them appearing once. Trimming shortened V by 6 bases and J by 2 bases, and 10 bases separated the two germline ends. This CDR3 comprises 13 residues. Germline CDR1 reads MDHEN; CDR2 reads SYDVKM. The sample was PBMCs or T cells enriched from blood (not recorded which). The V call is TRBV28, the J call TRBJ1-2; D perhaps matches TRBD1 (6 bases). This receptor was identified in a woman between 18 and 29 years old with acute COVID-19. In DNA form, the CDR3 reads TGTGCCAGCAGCTCCGGACAGAACTATGGCTACACCTTC. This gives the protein CASSSGQNYGYTF.